The subject of this entry is one T cell receptor beta chain. Its antigen is still unknown. Use of 60 Vbeta and 13 Jbeta primers characterized the PCR. The protocol was immunoSEQ multiplex PCR, while the TCRdb copy is restricted to in-frame clones and leaves out a portion. Found here are approximately 90,000 clones, roughly 73% of them singletons; the top ten hold roughly 2%. The sample belongs to a study of cytomegalovirus exposure and HLA in healthy donors. Notes on the study in general: For most subjects, TCR beta sequences were reported to predict HLA-A and HLA-B alleles with accuracy.

Participants comprised healthy donors of bone marrow. Specimen: PBMCs. This TCR derives from a man between 40 and 49 years old in good health and CMV-seronegative.

The CDR3 loop reads CASSLDSPYEQYF. CDR3 coding DNA: TGTGCCAGCAGCTTAGACAGCCCCTACGAGCAGTACTTC. J is TRBJ2-7 and V is TRBV7-8, with no clear D. Germline-derived CDR1 and CDR2 are SGHVS and FQNEAQ. CDR3 length equals 13 residues. The germline V and J ends were trimmed by 1 base and 2 bases, with 6 bases remaining between them.